This is a list of T cell receptor beta chains from one sample in a study of blood T cell repertoires in COVID-19. Produced via immunoSEQ multiplex PCR; TCRdb's table is partial and in-frame only. The sample has roughly 340,000 clones, about 89% seen once. Input material: PBMCs or T cells enriched from blood (not recorded which). The receptors here all came from a middle-aged man in a cohort exposed to, infected with or recovered from COVID-19 (not recorded which). The CDR3 runs from the conserved cysteine through the conserved F or W. The order of the fields is D gene, clone size, J gene, V gene, CDR3 DNA, CDR3 protein. D genes are given only for firm matches. The size field is filled for only some rows; it gives once, few, many or a size class.

d_gene: NA; abundance: NA; j_gene: TRBJ2-7; v_gene: TRBV6-5; CDR3nt: TGTGCCAGCACCCCGGGACAAATATTGGGCGAGCAGTACTTC; CDR3aa: CASTPGQILGEQYF
d_gene: TRBD1; abundance: NA; j_gene: TRBJ1-1; v_gene: TRBV10-2; CDR3nt: TGCGCCAGCAGTGAGTCGGGACAGGGGGCAACTGAAGCTTTCTTT; CDR3aa: CASSESGQGATEAFF
d_gene: TRBD1; abundance: NA; j_gene: TRBJ2-7; v_gene: TRBV11-3; CDR3nt: TGTGCCAGCAGCCAGAGACAGGGACGCGAGCAGTACTTC; CDR3aa: CASSQRQGREQYF
d_gene: TRBD1; abundance: NA; j_gene: TRBJ1-2; v_gene: TRBV28; CDR3nt: TGTGCCAGCAGTTTACTTCCTTGGGACAGGGACGATGGCTACACCTTC; CDR3aa: CASSLLPWDRDDGYTF
d_gene: NA; abundance: NA; j_gene: TRBJ1-3; v_gene: TRBV3-1/TRBV3-2; CDR3nt: TGTGCCAGCAGCCCACAGTCCTCTGGAAACACCATATATTTT; CDR3aa: CASSPQSSGNTIYF
d_gene: TRBD2; abundance: NA; j_gene: TRBJ2-7; v_gene: TRBV5-4; CDR3nt: TGTGCCAGCAGCTTGCAAGCGGGAGGGCCCCACGAGCAGTACTTC; CDR3aa: CASSLQAGGPHEQYF
d_gene: TRBD1; abundance: NA; j_gene: TRBJ1-2; v_gene: TRBV30; CDR3nt: TGTGCCACAGAGACAACAGGGGGAGATGGCTACACCTTC; CDR3aa: CATETTGGDGYTF
d_gene: TRBD2; abundance: NA; j_gene: TRBJ2-7; v_gene: TRBV3-1/TRBV3-2; CDR3nt: TGTGCCAGCAGCCCTAGCCCCGCTAGCGGGAGAAACTTC; CDR3aa: CASSPSPASGRNF
d_gene: TRBD1; abundance: NA; j_gene: TRBJ1-3; v_gene: TRBV11-3; CDR3nt: TGTGCCAGCAGCCCCAGGGACAGGGGACCCGGAAACACCATATATTTT; CDR3aa: CASSPRDRGPGNTIYF
d_gene: NA; abundance: NA; j_gene: TRBJ1-3; v_gene: TRBV9; CDR3nt: TGTGCCAGCAGCGTAGCAACAGGTGGAAACACCATATATTTT; CDR3aa: CASSVATGGNTIYF
d_gene: TRBD1; abundance: NA; j_gene: TRBJ2-2; v_gene: TRBV10-3; CDR3nt: TGTGCCAGCTCCGGGACAGTTAATACCGGGGAGCTGTTTTTT; CDR3aa: CASSGTVNTGELFF
d_gene: NA; abundance: NA; j_gene: TRBJ2-5; v_gene: TRBV5-6; CDR3nt: TGTGCCAGCAGCCCTTTGCCGTCCAGGGAAGAGACCCAGTACTTC; CDR3aa: CASSPLPSREETQYF
d_gene: NA; abundance: NA; j_gene: TRBJ2-7; v_gene: TRBV11-2; CDR3nt: TGTGCCAGCAGCTTAGATATCCCCTCTCGCGAGCAGTACTTC; CDR3aa: CASSLDIPSREQYF
d_gene: NA; abundance: once; j_gene: TRBJ1-4; v_gene: TRBV25-1; CDR3nt: TGTGCCAGCAGTCGAACGACAGTCCGTGGAGAAAAACTGTTTTTT; CDR3aa: CASSRTTVRGEKLFF
d_gene: TRBD2; abundance: NA; j_gene: TRBJ2-7; v_gene: TRBV9; CDR3nt: TGTGCCAGCAGCCCCCCCTCTAGCGGGAGCGCCTACGAGCAGTACTTC; CDR3aa: CASSPPSSGSAYEQYF
d_gene: TRBD1; abundance: NA; j_gene: TRBJ2-7; v_gene: TRBV4-1; CDR3nt: TGCGCCAGCAGCCAAGAGCCGGGACAGAACTACGAGCAGTACTTC; CDR3aa: CASSQEPGQNYEQYF
d_gene: TRBD2; abundance: NA; j_gene: TRBJ2-5; v_gene: TRBV10-1; CDR3nt: TGCGCCAGCAGTGTCTCAGCGGGAGAGGAGACCCAGTACTTC; CDR3aa: CASSVSAGEETQYF
d_gene: TRBD2; abundance: NA; j_gene: TRBJ2-1; v_gene: TRBV9; CDR3nt: TGTGCCAGCAGCGTAGTTGGTAGCGGGAGGGCCGACTACAATGAGCAGTTCTTC; CDR3aa: CASSVVGSGRADYNEQFF
d_gene: TRBD2; abundance: NA; j_gene: TRBJ2-1; v_gene: TRBV6-2/TRBV6-3; CDR3nt: TGTGCCAGCAGTACCTCGGGACTAGCGGGAGCTGATGAGCAGTTCTTC; CDR3aa: CASSTSGLAGADEQFF
d_gene: NA; abundance: NA; j_gene: TRBJ1-5; v_gene: TRBV2; CDR3nt: TGTGCCAGCAGTGAAGATGCTAGGGGTGGGCAGCCCCAGCATTTT; CDR3aa: CASSEDARGGQPQHF
d_gene: NA; abundance: once; j_gene: TRBJ1-4; v_gene: TRBV3-1/TRBV3-2; CDR3nt: TGTGCCAGCAGCCAAAATAATAATGAAAAACTGTTTTTT; CDR3aa: CASSQNNNEKLFF
d_gene: NA; abundance: NA; j_gene: TRBJ2-3; v_gene: TRBV15; CDR3nt: TGTGCCACCAGCAGACCAACCGGGAAGGGGAGGGATACGCAGTATTTT; CDR3aa: CATSRPTGKGRDTQYF
d_gene: NA; abundance: NA; j_gene: TRBJ2-1; v_gene: TRBV5-4; CDR3nt: TGTGCCAGCAGCCAAGGGGACAATGAGCAGTTCTTC; CDR3aa: CASSQGDNEQFF
d_gene: TRBD2; abundance: NA; j_gene: TRBJ2-5; v_gene: TRBV5-4; CDR3nt: TGTGCCAGCAGCTTGGAGCTGGGACTAGCGGGGAAAGAGACCCAGTACTTC; CDR3aa: CASSLELGLAGKETQYF
d_gene: NA; abundance: NA; j_gene: TRBJ1-5; v_gene: TRBV2; CDR3nt: TGTGCCAGCAGCGGACAGAATCAGCCCCAGCATTTT; CDR3aa: CASSGQNQPQHF
d_gene: NA; abundance: once; j_gene: TRBJ2-1; v_gene: TRBV6-6; CDR3nt: TGTGCCAGCAACGCGATTTATACTGAGAGGAACAATGAGCAGTTCTTC; CDR3aa: CASNAIYTERNNEQFF
d_gene: NA; abundance: NA; j_gene: TRBJ1-1; v_gene: TRBV10-3; CDR3nt: TGTGCCATCAGTTGGGGGGATAACACTGAAGCTTTCTTT; CDR3aa: CAISWGDNTEAFF
d_gene: NA; abundance: once; j_gene: TRBJ1-1; v_gene: TRBV7-9; CDR3nt: TGTGCCAGCAGCTTGGGCAGGGAGAACACTGAAGCTTTCTTT; CDR3aa: CASSLGRENTEAFF
d_gene: NA; abundance: once; j_gene: TRBJ1-1; v_gene: TRBV9; CDR3nt: TGTGCCAGCACCACCAGTACCATGAACACTGAAGCTTTCTTT; CDR3aa: CASTTSTMNTEAFF
d_gene: NA; abundance: NA; j_gene: TRBJ1-6; v_gene: TRBV5-6; CDR3nt: TGTGCCAGCAGCTTGGGGGGCCTGGGGAATTCACCCCTCCACTTT; CDR3aa: CASSLGGLGNSPLHF
d_gene: NA; abundance: NA; j_gene: TRBJ2-2; v_gene: TRBV11-3; CDR3nt: TGTGCCAGCAGCTTAGGACTAGGGAACACCGGGGAGCTGTTTTTT; CDR3aa: CASSLGLGNTGELFF
d_gene: TRBD1; abundance: once; j_gene: TRBJ1-1; v_gene: TRBV6-5; CDR3nt: TGTGCCAGCAGTTTCCTCCAGGGGGAGGCTTTCTTT; CDR3aa: CASSFLQGEAFF
d_gene: NA; abundance: once; j_gene: TRBJ1-5; v_gene: TRBV18; CDR3nt: TGTGCCAGCTCAGAGACAGCCAATCAGCCCCAGCATTTT; CDR3aa: CASSETANQPQHF
d_gene: NA; abundance: many; j_gene: TRBJ2-5; v_gene: TRBV6-5; CDR3nt: TGTGCCAGCTCCCGGGGGGCTATGCCACAAGAGACCCAGTACTTC; CDR3aa: CASSRGAMPQETQYF
d_gene: TRBD2; abundance: NA; j_gene: TRBJ2-1; v_gene: TRBV3-1/TRBV3-2; CDR3nt: TGTGCCAGCAGCCAAGCAACGACTAGCCCATACAATGAGCAGTTCTTC; CDR3aa: CASSQATTSPYNEQFF
d_gene: TRBD2; abundance: once; j_gene: TRBJ2-3; v_gene: TRBV6-5; CDR3nt: TGTGCCAGCAGTTACCGGGGAGGGGTGGCAGATACGCAGTATTTT; CDR3aa: CASSYRGGVADTQYF